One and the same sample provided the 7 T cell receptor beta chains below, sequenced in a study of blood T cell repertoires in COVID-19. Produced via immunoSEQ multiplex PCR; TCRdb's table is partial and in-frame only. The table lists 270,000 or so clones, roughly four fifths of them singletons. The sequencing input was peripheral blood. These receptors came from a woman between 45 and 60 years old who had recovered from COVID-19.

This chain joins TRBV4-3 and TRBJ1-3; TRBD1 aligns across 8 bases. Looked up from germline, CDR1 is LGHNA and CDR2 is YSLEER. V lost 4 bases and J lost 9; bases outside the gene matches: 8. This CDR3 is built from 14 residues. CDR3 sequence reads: CASSPQGGGSTIYF. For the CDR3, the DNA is TGCGCCAGCAGCCCACAGGGGGGCGGTAGCACCATATATTTT.

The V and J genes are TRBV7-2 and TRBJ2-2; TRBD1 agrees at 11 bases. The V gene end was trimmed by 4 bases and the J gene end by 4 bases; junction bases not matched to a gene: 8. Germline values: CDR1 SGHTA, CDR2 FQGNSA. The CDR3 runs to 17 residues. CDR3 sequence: CASSSWTGGVPTGELFF. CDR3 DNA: TGTGCCAGCAGCTCGTGGACAGGGGGCGTTCCCACCGGGGAGCTGTTTTTT. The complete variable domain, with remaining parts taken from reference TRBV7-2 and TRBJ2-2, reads GAGVSQSPSNKVTEKGKDVELRCDPISGHTALYWYRQSLGQGLEFLIYFQGNSAPDKSGLPSDRFSAERTGGSVSTLTIQRTQQEDSAVYLCASSSWTGGVPTGELFFGEGSRLTVL.

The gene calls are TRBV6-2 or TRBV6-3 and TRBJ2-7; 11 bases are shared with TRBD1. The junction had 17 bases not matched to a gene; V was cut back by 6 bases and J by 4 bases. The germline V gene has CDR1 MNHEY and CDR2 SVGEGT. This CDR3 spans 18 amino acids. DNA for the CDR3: TGTGCCAGCAGCCTAACCCGACCGCTCCGGGACAGGGGGTACGAGCAGTACTTC. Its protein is CASSLTRPLRDRGYEQYF.

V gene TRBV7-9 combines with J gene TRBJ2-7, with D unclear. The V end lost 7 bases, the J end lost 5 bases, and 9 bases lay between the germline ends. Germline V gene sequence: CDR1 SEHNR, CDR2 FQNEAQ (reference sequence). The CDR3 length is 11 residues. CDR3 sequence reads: CASNSIHEQYF. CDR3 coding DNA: TGTGCCAGCAACTCGATCCACGAGCAGTACTTC.

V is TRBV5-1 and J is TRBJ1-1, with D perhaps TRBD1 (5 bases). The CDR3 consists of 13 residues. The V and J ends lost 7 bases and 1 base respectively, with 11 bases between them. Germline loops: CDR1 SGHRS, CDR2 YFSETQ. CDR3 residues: CASRGGENTEAFF. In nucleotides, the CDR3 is TGCGCCAGCCGCGGGGGGGAGAACACTGAAGCTTTCTTT.

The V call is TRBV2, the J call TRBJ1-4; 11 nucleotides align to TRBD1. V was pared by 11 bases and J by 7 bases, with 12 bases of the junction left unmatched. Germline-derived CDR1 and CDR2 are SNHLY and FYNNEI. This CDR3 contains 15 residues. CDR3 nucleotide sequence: TGTGCCGTCCAGGGGTCCGGGACAGGGGGTGAAAAACTGTTTTTT. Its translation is CAVQGSGTGGEKLFF.

DNA for the CDR3: TGCAGCGTTGGAAGGACACCGAACACTGAAGCTTTCTTT. This translates into CSVGRTPNTEAFF. The chain employs TRBV29-1 and TRBJ1-1; perhaps TRBD1 as D (5 bases). This CDR3 has 13 amino acids. Trimming took off 4 bases at V and 1 base at J, with 10 bases between the two ends. Germline V gives CDR1 SQVTM, CDR2 ANQGSEA.